This TCR beta chain was identified during a study of tumor-infiltrating lymphocytes in primary liver carcinoma. With a constant-region primer, TCR beta cDNA was made from approximately 500 ng of total RNA. Three-round nested multiplex PCR performed with slightly modified ARM-PCR produced the TCR beta libraries. For around 10 cycles apiece, the opening two PCR rounds ran with TRBV1-TRBV30 forward primers and a C-beta reverse primer. Each CDR3 protein is one row after TCRdb ran MiXCR on the multiplex PCR reads. The profile shows about 330,000 distinct CDR3 sequences, about 65% of them singletons. RNA was extracted from whole blood without cell sorting, alongside germline DNA. The germline CDR1 and CDR2 sequences are SGHAT and FQNNGV. The CDR3 extends over 15 amino acids. As regards this clonotype: One end of the junction does not line up with germline, which may come from a read error.

Sequencing used peripheral blood. The origin of this receptor is a man in his forties or fifties with primary liver carcinoma and hepatitis B virus infection. V and J are TRBV11-2 and TRBJ2-7, with 8 bases identical to TRBD1. CDR3 bases: TGTGCCAGCAGCATAGTGCAGGGGGCGGCCTACGAACAGTACTTC. Translating it yields CASSIVQGAAYEQYF.